Listed below are T cell receptor beta chains from one sample, sequenced in a study of OX40 agonist ivuxolimab in advanced cancers. Sequenced by immunoSEQ multiplex PCR; TCRdb stores in-frame clones only, minus some. The table shows around 36,000 clones, with roughly 80% occurring only once. The specimen comprised CD4+ or CD8+ T cells sorted from blood, sampled in a trial of the OX40 agonist ivuxolimab. The receptors shown here come from an adult with an advanced solid tumor such as melanoma, head and neck, liver or kidney cancer. Both conserved end residues are part of each CDR3. The D gene is left open where the match is weak. Size is omitted from some rows. Given values are once, few, many or a class for expanded clones.

j_gene: TRBJ1-4
v_gene: TRBV7-8
abundance: .
len: 15
d_gene: .
CDR3nt: TGTGCCAGCAGCTTACGTCAGGGCCCGGTGGAAAAACTGTTTTTT
CDR3aa: CASSLRQGPVEKLFF

j_gene: TRBJ2-1
v_gene: TRBV19
abundance: once
len: 15
d_gene: .
CDR3nt: TGTGCCAGTAGTATAGAGGACGGCCCATACAATGAGCAGTTCTTC
CDR3aa: CASSIEDGPYNEQFF

j_gene: TRBJ2-7
v_gene: TRBV19
abundance: .
len: 13
d_gene: .
CDR3nt: TGTGCCAGTAGGGCAGGGTTCTCCTACGAGCAGTACTTC
CDR3aa: CASRAGFSYEQYF

j_gene: TRBJ2-1
v_gene: TRBV30
abundance: .
len: 12
d_gene: .
CDR3nt: TGTGCCTGGAGCGTGGGGCCCAATGAGCAGTTCTTC
CDR3aa: CAWSVGPNEQFF

j_gene: TRBJ2-1
v_gene: TRBV7-9
abundance: .
len: 12
d_gene: .
CDR3nt: TGTGCCAGCAGCCACTCCTACAATGAGCAGTTCTTC
CDR3aa: CASSHSYNEQFF

j_gene: TRBJ2-7
v_gene: TRBV29-1
abundance: .
len: 10
d_gene: .
CDR3nt: TGCAGCGTTGTCGGCGCCGAGCAGTACTTC
CDR3aa: CSVVGAEQYF

j_gene: TRBJ1-5
v_gene: TRBV7-9
abundance: once
len: 15
d_gene: .
CDR3nt: TGTGCCAGCAGCCTAGACGGGAATAGCAATCAGCCCCAGCATTTT
CDR3aa: CASSLDGNSNQPQHF

j_gene: TRBJ2-1
v_gene: TRBV6-4
abundance: .
len: 16
d_gene: TRBD1
CDR3nt: TGTGCCAGCAGTGATGATCGCAGGGGGTACTACAATGAGCAGTTCTTC
CDR3aa: CASSDDRRGYYNEQFF

j_gene: TRBJ2-2
v_gene: TRBV7-9
abundance: .
len: 14
d_gene: .
CDR3nt: TGTGCCAGCAGCTTATATCAGAACACCGGGGAGCTGTTTTTT
CDR3aa: CASSLYQNTGELFF

j_gene: TRBJ2-1
v_gene: TRBV19
abundance: .
len: 15
d_gene: TRBD1
CDR3nt: TGTGCCAGTAAAACAGGGGTCTTCGACTACAATGAGCAGTTCTTC
CDR3aa: CASKTGVFDYNEQFF

j_gene: TRBJ1-4
v_gene: TRBV27
abundance: once
len: 14
d_gene: TRBD1
CDR3nt: TGTGCCAGCAGTTTATCCCTAGGACAGGACGGACTGTTTTTT
CDR3aa: CASSLSLGQDGLFF

j_gene: TRBJ2-2
v_gene: TRBV7-8
abundance: few
len: 19
d_gene: TRBD2
CDR3nt: TGTGCCAGCAGCGCCCGCGGGGGTGGGGGACTTACGAACACCGGGGAGCTGTTTTTT
CDR3aa: CASSARGGGGLTNTGELFF

j_gene: TRBJ1-2
v_gene: TRBV7-2
abundance: many
len: 12
d_gene: .
CDR3nt: TGTGCCAGCAGCTTAGCTGGGGAAGGCTACACCTTC
CDR3aa: CASSLAGEGYTF

j_gene: TRBJ2-1
v_gene: TRBV7-9
abundance: .
len: 16
d_gene: TRBD2
CDR3nt: TGTGCCAGCAGCCCAAGGACTAGCGGGAGAGTCAATGAGCAGTTCTTC
CDR3aa: CASSPRTSGRVNEQFF

j_gene: TRBJ2-1
v_gene: TRBV27
abundance: .
len: 16
d_gene: .
CDR3nt: TGTGCCAGCAGTATCGAGACCCCAAGCTCCTACAATGAGCAGTTCTTC
CDR3aa: CASSIETPSSYNEQFF

j_gene: TRBJ2-7
v_gene: TRBV11-2
abundance: .
len: 15
d_gene: .
CDR3nt: TGTGCCAGCAGCTTCTTGGACACTTTTGCCTACGAGCAGTACTTC
CDR3aa: CASSFLDTFAYEQYF

j_gene: TRBJ2-1
v_gene: TRBV19
abundance: .
len: 13
d_gene: TRBD2
CDR3nt: TGTGCCAGCGGACTAGCGGGCTACAATGAGCAGTTCTTC
CDR3aa: CASGLAGYNEQFF

j_gene: TRBJ2-7
v_gene: TRBV6-1
abundance: .
len: 11
d_gene: .
CDR3nt: TGTGCCAGCAGTGAAGGTCCCGAGCAGTACTTC
CDR3aa: CASSEGPEQYF

j_gene: TRBJ1-1
v_gene: TRBV4-2
abundance: .
len: 14
d_gene: .
CDR3nt: TGTGCCAGCAGCCAGGGGTACGGGGATAATGAAGCTTTCTTT
CDR3aa: CASSQGYGDNEAFF

j_gene: TRBJ2-5
v_gene: TRBV29-1
abundance: .
len: 15
d_gene: TRBD1
CDR3nt: TGCAGCGTTGAATACGCGACAGGGCCCCAAGAGACCCAGTACTTC
CDR3aa: CSVEYATGPQETQYF

j_gene: TRBJ1-5
v_gene: TRBV28
abundance: .
len: 17
d_gene: TRBD1
CDR3nt: TGTGCCAGCAGTTTGGTGACAGGGGTTTATAGCAATCAGCCCCAGCATTTT
CDR3aa: CASSLVTGVYSNQPQHF

j_gene: TRBJ1-2
v_gene: TRBV18
abundance: .
len: 15
d_gene: .
CDR3nt: TGTGCCAGCTCACCCTCAGGCAGGGAAGGCTATGGCTACACCTTC
CDR3aa: CASSPSGREGYGYTF

j_gene: TRBJ2-1
v_gene: TRBV19
abundance: .
len: 17
d_gene: TRBD2
CDR3nt: TGTGCCAGTAGTTCACCATCTAGCGGAACCTCCTACAATGAGCAGTTCTTC
CDR3aa: CASSSPSSGTSYNEQFF

j_gene: TRBJ2-2
v_gene: TRBV9
abundance: once
len: 14
d_gene: .
CDR3nt: TGTGCCAGCAGCTCGGGGGTTAACACCGGGGAGCTGTTTTTT
CDR3aa: CASSSGVNTGELFF

j_gene: TRBJ2-5
v_gene: TRBV19
abundance: once
len: 17
d_gene: TRBD2
CDR3nt: TGTGCCAGTAGTATGCCTAGCGGGGGGGCCGGGGAAGAGACCCAGTACTTC
CDR3aa: CASSMPSGGAGEETQYF

j_gene: TRBJ2-7
v_gene: TRBV11-2
abundance: .
len: 11
d_gene: .
CDR3nt: TGTGCCAGCAGCCTGGGGCGCGAGCAGTACTTC
CDR3aa: CASSLGREQYF

j_gene: TRBJ1-6
v_gene: TRBV10-3
abundance: .
len: 14
d_gene: .
CDR3nt: TGTGCCACCCGACAGGAGAACTATAATTCACCCCTCCACTTT
CDR3aa: CATRQENYNSPLHF

j_gene: TRBJ1-5
v_gene: TRBV7-9
abundance: .
len: 13
d_gene: .
CDR3nt: TGTGCCAGCAGCGGGGACAGCAATCAGCCCCAGCATTTT
CDR3aa: CASSGDSNQPQHF

j_gene: TRBJ2-3
v_gene: TRBV6-5
abundance: .
len: 16
d_gene: .
CDR3nt: TGTGCCAGCAGTTACTCCTCCCGGGGGCCCACAGATACGCAGTATTTT
CDR3aa: CASSYSSRGPTDTQYF

j_gene: TRBJ2-1
v_gene: TRBV4-2
abundance: .
len: 20
d_gene: TRBD2
CDR3nt: TGTGCCAGCAGCCATCCCGGGACTAGCGGGGGGGCTTACTCCTACAATGAGCAGTTCTTC
CDR3aa: CASSHPGTSGGAYSYNEQFF

j_gene: TRBJ2-1
v_gene: TRBV6-4
abundance: few
len: 15
d_gene: TRBD2
CDR3nt: TGTGCCAGCAGTGAGCGGGAGGGCTCCTACAATGAGCAGTTCTTC
CDR3aa: CASSEREGSYNEQFF

j_gene: TRBJ1-1
v_gene: TRBV7-3
abundance: .
len: 12
d_gene: .
CDR3nt: TGTGCCAGCAGCTTTGGGGTCACTGAAGCTTTCTTT
CDR3aa: CASSFGVTEAFF

j_gene: TRBJ2-1
v_gene: TRBV7-2
abundance: .
len: 13
d_gene: .
CDR3nt: TGTGCCAGCAGCTTAGGCCCTTTGGATGAGCAGTTCTTC
CDR3aa: CASSLGPLDEQFF

j_gene: TRBJ1-2
v_gene: TRBV4-3
abundance: .
len: 17
d_gene: .
CDR3nt: TGCGCCAGCAGCCATTGGGAGGAAGGACCGCTGGACTATGGCTACACCTTC
CDR3aa: CASSHWEEGPLDYGYTF

j_gene: TRBJ2-1
v_gene: TRBV10-3
abundance: .
len: 16
d_gene: TRBD2
CDR3nt: TGTGCCATCAGTCAAGGACTAGCGGGGTCCTACAATGAGCAGTTCTTC
CDR3aa: CAISQGLAGSYNEQFF

j_gene: TRBJ2-5
v_gene: TRBV6-6
abundance: .
len: 16
d_gene: TRBD2
CDR3nt: TGTGCCAGCAGTCCCGAAACGGGGGGGAAACAAGAGACCCAGTACTTC
CDR3aa: CASSPETGGKQETQYF

j_gene: TRBJ2-7
v_gene: TRBV14
abundance: .
len: 12
d_gene: .
CDR3nt: TGTGCCAGCAGCCTACTCCGATACGAGCAGTACTTC
CDR3aa: CASSLLRYEQYF

j_gene: TRBJ2-4
v_gene: TRBV28
abundance: .
len: 14
d_gene: .
CDR3nt: TGTGCCAGCAGTTGGCGGGTTGGCAAAAACATTCAGTACTTC
CDR3aa: CASSWRVGKNIQYF

j_gene: TRBJ2-1
v_gene: TRBV5-4
abundance: .
len: 15
d_gene: .
CDR3nt: TGTGCCAGCAGCTTGACACTGAGCTCCTACAATGAGCAGTTCTTC
CDR3aa: CASSLTLSSYNEQFF

j_gene: TRBJ2-7
v_gene: TRBV6-1
abundance: few
len: 12
d_gene: .
CDR3nt: TGTGCCAGCAGTGAAAGGACCTACGAGCAGTACTTC
CDR3aa: CASSERTYEQYF

j_gene: TRBJ2-1
v_gene: TRBV19
abundance: few
len: 15
d_gene: .
CDR3nt: TGTGCCAGTAGCCGGGACCTAAGCTCCTACAATGAGCAGTTCTTC
CDR3aa: CASSRDLSSYNEQFF

j_gene: TRBJ2-5
v_gene: TRBV2
abundance: .
len: 12
d_gene: TRBD1
CDR3nt: TGTGCCACTAAGGACAGGGGGGAGACCCAGTACTTC
CDR3aa: CATKDRGETQYF